This TCR beta chain derives from a study of T cell responses to AZD1222 COVID-19 vaccine. General study points: The study reported that nearly half of spike-specific TCRs target unmutated variant regions. White British people made up most donors, females outnumbered males, and clonal diversity was possibly underestimated. In all cases, repertoires were sampled only after the peak T cell response. CD4 TCRs linked to vaccination spanned spike, dominating at 160-218 and 743-854.

Per the germline V gene, CDR1 is SGHKS and CDR2 is YYEKEE (reference sequence). V dropped 3 bases and J dropped 5 bases, with 5 bases sitting between them. The CDR3 length is 11 residues. A word on this clone: Its cognate antigen is unknown.

Libraries were prepared by immunoSEQ multiplex PCR; TCRdb keeps only in-frame clonotypes and omits some of them. Among approximately 93,000 clones listed, around 91% were seen once. Sequencing used peripheral blood, obtained 28 days after the second AZD1222 dose. The TCR originated in an adult who received the AZD1222 COVID-19 vaccine. The chain uses TRBV5-5 and TRBJ2-5; no clear D gene. Here the CDR3 DNA reads TGTGCCAGCAGCTCAGTCGAGACCCAGTACTTC. Its translation: CASSSVETQYF.